Each of the 23 T cell receptor beta chains below was sequenced from the same sample in a study of blood T cells in healthy people across ages (dated by TCRdb to about 2015). Library preparation used 5' RACE. Sequencing was carried out with an Illumina HiSeq 2500. A second 7 to 11 cycle PCR used a sample-barcoded 5' primer and a J-beta primer mix. TCRdb passed the public sequencing reads through fastp at Q25 and MiXCR, retaining productive beta sequences. CDR3 protein duplicates are merged, each entry listing the most common genes and DNA. The sample data list approximately 690,000 distinct CDR3 sequences, and 58% of these were observed just once. The ten largest make up around 37% of the sample. Sequences were obtained from blood. The origin of the receptors is a man aged 60 to 69 in good health.

V is TRBV6-2 or TRBV6-3 and J is TRBJ2-1, with no clear D. CDR3 length equals 14 residues. V lost 6 bases to trimming and J lost 5 bases, with 14 bases between them. Germline loops: CDR1 MNHEY, CDR2 SVGEGT. The CDR3, as DNA: TGTGCCAGCAGCAATCCGACCACACACAATGAGCAGTTCTTC. This sequence encodes CASSNPTTHNEQFF.

This chain joins TRBV6-2 or TRBV6-3 and TRBJ2-5; 8 bases map to TRBD1. The J call is in doubt because the DNA end fits TRBJ2-7 better. The CDR3 extends over 14 amino acids. In germline, CDR1 is MNHEY, CDR2 SVGEGT. CDR3 sequence reads: CASSSGQGPCEQYF. CDR3 nucleotide sequence: TGTGCCAGCAGTAGCGGACAGGGCCCCTGCGAGCAGTACTTC.

The chain carries TRBV15 and TRBJ2-3, with D perhaps TRBD1 (6 bases). Germline-derived CDR1 and CDR2 are LNHNV and YYDKDF (reference sequence). CDR3 length: 15 residues. V was pared by 5 bases and J by 3 bases, with 15 bases between. CDR3: CATSPGQGGTDTQYF. CDR3 nucleotides: TGTGCCACCAGCCCCGGACAAGGGGGAACAGATACGCAGTATTTT.

Note on this clonotype: A read error may be the cause here, since a much bigger clone is one base away. This sequence joins TRBV4-1 and TRBJ2-5; D is perhaps TRBD1 (6 bases). This CDR3 is built from 15 residues. Germline CDR1 reads MGHRA; CDR2 reads YSYEKL. The chain's CDR3 is CAGSQAGTKQETQYF. CDR3 sequence (DNA): TGCGCCGGCAGCCAAGCTGGGACAAAACAAGAGACCCAGTACTTC.

V is TRBV20-1 and J is TRBJ2-1; weak D call: TRBD2 (6 bases). The CDR3 length is 13 residues. CDR1 is DFQATT and CDR2 is SNEGSKA in the germline V gene (reference sequence). Trimming pared 3 bases from V and 13 bases from J, leaving 19 bases between. CDR3 coding DNA: TGCAGTGCTAGGGAGGGGCCCGGGGAGACCCAGTTCTTC. Protein sequence: CSAREGPGETQFF.

This clonotype has a handful of counts. V gene TRBV20-1 combines with J gene TRBJ2-1; no clear D gene. Trimming left V 4 bases short and J 8 bases short, with 15 bases between. The germline V gene encodes CDR1 DFQATT and CDR2 SNEGSKA (reference sequence). This CDR3 is built from 13 residues. The CDR3 DNA reads as TGCAGTGCTACCGGCCCCGGCTATGATGAGCAGTTCTTC. Its translation is CSATGPGYDEQFF.

This clonotype occurred a few times. In nucleotides, the CDR3 is TGTGCCAGCAGTTCGCCGGGACAGGGGCGAGAGACCCAGTACTTC. It translates to CASSSPGQGRETQYF. The chain has TRBV6-5 and TRBJ2-7; 10 nucleotides align to TRBD1. The J call is uncertain, as TRBJ2-5 better fits the DNA end. The V gene's germline CDR1 is MNHEY and CDR2 SVGAGI. This CDR3 region has 15 residues.

This sequence joins TRBV18 and TRBJ2-3; no reliable D call. The CDR3 has 13 residues. From germline, CDR1 is KGHSH and CDR2 LQKENI. V lost 3 bases to trimming and J lost 6 bases, with 10 bases between them. CDR3: CASSPAILDTQYF. The CDR3 coding sequence is TGTGCCAGCTCACCTGCTATTTTGGATACGCAGTATTTT.

The table lists this clonotype with a count of one. J is TRBJ2-6 and V is TRBV28, with unresolved D. V dropped 5 bases and J dropped 0 bases, with 17 bases sitting between them. This CDR3 region has 18 residues. CDR1 is MDHEN and CDR2 is SYDVKM in the germline V gene. The CDR3 region has the DNA TGTGCCAGCAGTCCTCGAGTGGACCCTAACTCTGGGGCCAACGTCCTGACTTTC. Translated, it gives CASSPRVDPNSGANVLTF.

This clonotype has a handful of counts. The chain combines TRBV4-2 with TRBJ2-7; no definite D call. The ends were cut back, 0 bases at V and 5 bases at J, with 14 bases in the middle. The CDR3 covers 15 residues. Germline CDR1 LGHNA, CDR2 YNFKEQ. CDR3 bases: TGTGCCAGCAGCCAAGAGTTTGGCCAACTCAACGAGCAGTACTTC. Translated: CASSQEFGQLNEQYF.

The V call is TRBV7-2, the J call TRBJ2-1; D may be TRBD1 (6 bases). The CDR3 runs 15 residues. Per germline, CDR1 SGHTA and CDR2 FQGNSA. V lost 5 bases and J lost 10, with 21 bases in between. CDR3 sequence: CASSAGQPRAAEQFF. In DNA form, the CDR3 reads TGTGCCAGCAGCGCCGGACAGCCTAGGGCCGCCGAGCAGTTCTTC.

CDR3 amino acids: CASSLGPGEPQHF. The CDR3 nucleotides are TGTGCCAGCAGCTTAGGTCCGGGGGAGCCCCAGCATTTT. The chain carries TRBV11-2 and TRBJ1-5, with D possibly matching TRBD1 (5 bases). Trimming shortened V by 1 base and J by 8 bases, and 9 bases separated the two germline ends. This CDR3 region has 13 residues. The germline gives CDR1 SGHAT, CDR2 FQNNGV. Together with reference TRBV11-2 and TRBJ1-5, the CDR3 gives the full variable domain: EAGVAQSPRYKIIEKRQSVAFWCNPISGHATLYWYQQILGQGPKLLIQFQNNGVVDDSQLPKDRFSAERLKGVDSTLKIQPAKLEDSAVYLCASSLGPGEPQHFGDGTRLSIL.

This chain uses TRBV29-1 with TRBJ1-2; D uncertain. This CDR3 region has 14 residues. Germline lookup yields CDR1 SQVTM and CDR2 ANQGSEA. Trimming removed 2 bases from V and 2 bases from J, with 12 bases in between. The CDR3 coding sequence is TGCAGCGTTGAACGTTCCGCAGGAAACTATGGCTACACCTTC. Protein sequence: CSVERSAGNYGYTF.

The V gene is TRBV3-1, the J gene TRBJ2-7; 9 nucleotides agree with TRBD1. Looked up from germline, CDR1 is LGHDT and CDR2 is YNNKEL (reference sequence). V dropped 3 bases and J dropped 3; count of bases not matched to a gene: 6. The CDR3 totals 15 residues. The CDR3: CASSHRADRGYEQYF. The CDR3 coding sequence is TGTGCCAGCAGCCACAGGGCGGACAGGGGCTACGAGCAGTACTTC.

This chain uses TRBV12-3 or TRBV12-4 with TRBJ1-2; 7 positions match TRBD1. V was clipped by 2 bases and J by 8 bases; unmatched bases: 14. CDR3 length: 16 amino acids. The CDR3, as DNA: TGTGCCAGCAGTTTATTTGGGACAGCTCTACAGGAAGGCTACACCTTC. Translated: CASSLFGTALQEGYTF.

The V and J genes are TRBV12-3 or TRBV12-4 and TRBJ2-5; possible D gene TRBD2, 5 bases. The V and J ends lost 5 bases and 4 bases respectively, with 14 bases between them. The CDR3 has 14 residues. The CDR3 DNA follows: TGTGCCAGCAGTCCCCCCGGGGTACGAGAGACCCAGTACTTC. Residues: CASSPPGVRETQYF.

This clonotype was seen more than once but under ten times. The chain carries TRBV12-3 or TRBV12-4 and TRBJ2-5, with 8 bases that match TRBD2. Trimming cost V 5 bases and J 6 bases; bases outside gene matches: 14. The CDR3 totals 16 residues. CDR3 in amino acids: CASSPTSGPIRKTQYF. DNA of the CDR3: TGTGCCAGCAGTCCCACTAGCGGTCCAATCCGGAAGACCCAGTACTTC.

This chain connects TRBV5-6 to TRBJ1-6; D gene ambiguous. The germline V and J ends were trimmed by 1 base and 8 bases, with 10 bases remaining between them. This CDR3 is 14 amino acids long. CDR1 SGHDT and CDR2 YYEEEE come from the germline V gene. CDR3 DNA: TGTGCCAGCAGCTTGTTATTTCCCGATTCACCCCTCCACTTT. It codes for CASSLLFPDSPLHF.

The J gene is TRBJ2-3, the V gene TRBV20-1; weak D call: TRBD2 (5 bases). Germline V gives CDR1 DFQATT, CDR2 SNEGSKA (reference sequence). The V gene lost 6 bases and the J gene lost 0 bases, with 13 bases spanning the gap. The CDR3 is 14 amino acids. The CDR3: CSASGSPSTDTQYF. The CDR3 DNA reads TGCAGTGCGTCGGGGTCACCTAGCACAGATACGCAGTATTTT.

The V call is TRBV9, the J call TRBJ1-4, with D uncertain. CDR1 and CDR2 from the germline V gene are SGDLS and YYNGEE. The CDR3 length is 14 residues. V was clipped by 3 bases and J by 7 bases, with 13 bases between them. This CDR3 reads CASSADMGGEKLFF. CDR3 nucleotide sequence: TGTGCCAGCAGCGCAGACATGGGCGGTGAAAAACTGTTTTTT.

The chain recombines TRBV12-3 or TRBV12-4 with TRBJ2-1, with D hard to call. Trimming pared 6 bases from V and 5 bases from J, leaving 11 bases between. This CDR3 has 13 amino acids. The CDR3 DNA sequence: TGTGCCAGCAGGATGGACGGCAACAATGAGCAGTTCTTC. Translation: CASRMDGNNEQFF.

The chain carries TRBV6-1 and TRBJ2-3, with TRBD1 matching 10 bases. The germline V gene has CDR1 MNHNS and CDR2 SASEGT. Trimming removed 6 bases from V and 5 bases from J; junction bases left unmatched: 11. This CDR3 has 16 residues. In nucleotides, the CDR3 is TGTGCCAGCAGCCTCTTCTTGGGACAGGGGCGAGATACGCAGTATTTT. Residues: CASSLFLGQGRDTQYF.

The chain employs TRBV5-8 and TRBJ2-1; D gene ambiguous. The CDR3 loop spans 14 amino acids. CDR1 SGHTS and CDR2 YDEGEE come from the germline V gene. Trimming shortened V by 7 bases and J by 5 bases, and 16 bases separated the two germline ends. This chain's CDR3 is CASGRRPMNNEQFF. The CDR3 DNA reads TGTGCCAGCGGAAGAAGGCCCATGAACAATGAGCAGTTCTTC.